This T cell receptor beta chain was sequenced for a study of identical twins. One entry per CDR3 protein results from TCRdb running MiXCR on the 5' RACE reads. The sample has just under 550,000 distinct CDR3 sequences, approximately 14% seen once. Many counts were recorded for this clonotype. Germline loops: CDR1 SGHRS, CDR2 YFSETQ. CDR3 length: 11 amino acids. Trimming took 3 bases from V and 2 from J, leaving 2 bases between them. These data are also associated with another study on yellow fever vaccine responses in identical twins.

The sequence derives from a woman aged 18-29 years in good health. The V and J genes are TRBV5-1 and TRBJ2-5; D not certain. The source material was CD4+ T cells sorted from blood. The CDR3, as DNA: TGCGCCAGCAGCTATCAAGAGACCCAGTACTTC. Residues: CASSYQETQYF.